This note documents a single TCR beta chain sequence. What it binds is unknown. These data originate in a study of a mutant IDH1 vaccine in newly diagnosed glioma. Study overall: Most had both radiotherapy and temozolomide beforehand; others had only one.

Indicated time point: week 47, end of study. Every vaccine dose comprised 300 ug of mutant IDH1 20-mer peptide plus topical imiquimod. Newly diagnosed WHO grade 3 or 4 IDH1-mutant, ATRX-lost astrocytomas were identified in the donors. This CDR3 region has 15 residues. V was trimmed by 6 bases and J by 1 base, leaving 13 bases between them. Per germline, CDR1 MGHDK and CDR2 SYGVNS. Sequenced by immunoSEQ multiplex PCR; TCRdb stores in-frame clones only, minus some. The sample consists of just over 60,000 clones, about four fifths of them appearing once. This rearrangement joins TRBV25-1 to TRBJ1-5; unclear D gene. This TCR derives from a man aged 30 to 45 with glioma. Sequencing used PBMCs, obtained from a glioma patient whose treatment included an IDH1 peptide vaccine. The CDR3: CASSGFGGSNQPQHF. The CDR3, as DNA: TGTGCCAGCAGCGGCTTCGGAGGGAGCAATCAGCCCCAGCATTTT. Using reference TRBV25-1 and TRBJ1-5 for the parts outside the CDR3, the full variable domain is EADIYQTPRYLVIGTGKKITLECSQTMGHDKMYWYQQDPGMELHLIHYSYGVNSTEKGDLSSESTVSRIRTEHFPLTLESARPSHTSQYLCASSGFGGSNQPQHFGDGTRLSIL.